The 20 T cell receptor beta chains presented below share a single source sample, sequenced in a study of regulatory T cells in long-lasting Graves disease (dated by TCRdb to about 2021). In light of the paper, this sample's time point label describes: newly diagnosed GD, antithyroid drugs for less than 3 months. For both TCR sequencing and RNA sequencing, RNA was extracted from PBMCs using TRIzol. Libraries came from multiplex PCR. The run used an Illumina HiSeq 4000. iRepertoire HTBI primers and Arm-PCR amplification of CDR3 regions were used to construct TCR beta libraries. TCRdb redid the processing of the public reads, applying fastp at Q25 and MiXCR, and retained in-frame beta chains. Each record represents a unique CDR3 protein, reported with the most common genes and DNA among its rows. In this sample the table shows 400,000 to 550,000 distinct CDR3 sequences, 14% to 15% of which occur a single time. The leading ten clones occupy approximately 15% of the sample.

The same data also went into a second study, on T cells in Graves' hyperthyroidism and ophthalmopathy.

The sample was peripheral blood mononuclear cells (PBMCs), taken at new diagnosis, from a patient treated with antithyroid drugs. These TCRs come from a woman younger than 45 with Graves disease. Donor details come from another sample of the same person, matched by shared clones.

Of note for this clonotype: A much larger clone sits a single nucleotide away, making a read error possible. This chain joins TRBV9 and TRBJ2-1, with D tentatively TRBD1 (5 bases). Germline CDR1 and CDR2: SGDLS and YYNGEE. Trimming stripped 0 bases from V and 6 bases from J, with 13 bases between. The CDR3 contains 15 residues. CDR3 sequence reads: CASSVDGAGRNEQFF. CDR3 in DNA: TGTGCCAGCAGCGTAGATGGGGCAGGCCGCAATGAGCAGTTCTTC.

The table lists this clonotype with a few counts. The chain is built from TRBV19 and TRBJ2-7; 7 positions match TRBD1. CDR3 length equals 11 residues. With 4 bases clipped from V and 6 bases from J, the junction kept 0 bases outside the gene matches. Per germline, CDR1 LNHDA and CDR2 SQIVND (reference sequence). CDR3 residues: CASSTGGEQYF. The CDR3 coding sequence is TGTGCCAGTAGTACAGGGGGCGAGCAGTACTTC.

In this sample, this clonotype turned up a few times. CDR3 coding DNA: TGTGCCAGCACCCCTACGGGAGGTAATAGCAATCAGCCCCAGCATTTT. Protein product: CASTPTGGNSNQPQHF. The chain carries TRBV6-1 and TRBJ1-5; D is ambiguous. CDR3 length: 16 residues. CDR1 MNHNS and CDR2 SASEGT come from the germline V gene. The V and J ends lost 7 bases and 0 bases respectively, with 16 bases between them.

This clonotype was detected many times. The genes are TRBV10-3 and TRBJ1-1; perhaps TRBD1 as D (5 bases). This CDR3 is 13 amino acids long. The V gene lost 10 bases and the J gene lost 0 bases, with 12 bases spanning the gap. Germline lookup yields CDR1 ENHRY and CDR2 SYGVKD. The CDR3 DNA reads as TGTGCCACCCGTCGGGACTTGAACACTGAAGCTTTCTTT. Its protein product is CATRRDLNTEAFF.

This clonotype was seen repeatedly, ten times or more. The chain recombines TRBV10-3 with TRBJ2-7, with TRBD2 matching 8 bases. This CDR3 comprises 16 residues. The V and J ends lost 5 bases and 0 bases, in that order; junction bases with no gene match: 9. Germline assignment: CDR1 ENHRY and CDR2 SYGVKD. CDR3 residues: CAISPRGGQSSYEQYF. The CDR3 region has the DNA TGTGCCATCAGTCCCCGGGGGGGGCAGAGCTCCTACGAGCAGTACTTC.

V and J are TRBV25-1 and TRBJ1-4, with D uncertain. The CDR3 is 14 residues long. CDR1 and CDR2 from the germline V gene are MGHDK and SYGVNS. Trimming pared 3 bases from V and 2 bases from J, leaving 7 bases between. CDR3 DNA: TGTGCCAGCAGTGATCCAAGTACTAATGAAAAACTGTTTTTT. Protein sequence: CASSDPSTNEKLFF.

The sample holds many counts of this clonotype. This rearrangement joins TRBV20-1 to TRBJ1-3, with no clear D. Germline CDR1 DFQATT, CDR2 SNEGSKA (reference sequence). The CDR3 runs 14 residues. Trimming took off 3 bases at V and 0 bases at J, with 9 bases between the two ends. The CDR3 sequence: CSASDGSSGNTIYF. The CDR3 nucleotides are TGCAGTGCTAGTGACGGGAGCTCTGGAAACACCATATATTTT.

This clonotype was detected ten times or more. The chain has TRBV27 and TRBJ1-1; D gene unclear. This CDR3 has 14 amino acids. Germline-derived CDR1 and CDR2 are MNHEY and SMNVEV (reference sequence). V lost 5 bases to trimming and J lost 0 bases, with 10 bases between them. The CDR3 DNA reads TGTGCCAGCAGTCCTTCCTCCCTGAACACTGAAGCTTTCTTT. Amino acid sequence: CASSPSSLNTEAFF.

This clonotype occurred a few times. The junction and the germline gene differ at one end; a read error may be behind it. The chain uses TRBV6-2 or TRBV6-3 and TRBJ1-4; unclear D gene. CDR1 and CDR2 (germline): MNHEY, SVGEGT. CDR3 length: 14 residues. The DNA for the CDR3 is TGTGCCAGCGGTTACGGTACAACTAATGAAAAACTGTTTTTT. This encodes CASGYGTTNEKLFF.

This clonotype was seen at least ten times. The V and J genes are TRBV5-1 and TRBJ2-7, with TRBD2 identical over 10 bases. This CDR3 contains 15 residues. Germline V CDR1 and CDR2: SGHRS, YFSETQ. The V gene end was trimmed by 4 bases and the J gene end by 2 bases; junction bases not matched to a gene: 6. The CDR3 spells CASSRTSGSAYEQYF. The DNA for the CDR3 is TGCGCCAGCAGCCGGACTAGCGGCTCAGCCTACGAGCAGTACTTC.

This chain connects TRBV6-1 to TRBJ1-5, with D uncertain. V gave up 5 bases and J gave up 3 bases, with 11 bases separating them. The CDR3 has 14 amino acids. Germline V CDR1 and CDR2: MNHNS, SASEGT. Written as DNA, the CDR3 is TGTGCCAGCAGTCCCCAATTGTCCAATCAGCCCCAGCATTTT. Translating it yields CASSPQLSNQPQHF.

The CDR3 nucleotides are TGCAGTGGTCAACCAGGGCGGGAGGGCCGGGATGAGCAGTTCTTC. Residues: CSGQPGREGRDEQFF. This sequence joins TRBV20-1 and TRBJ2-1; TRBD2 matches at 9 bases. Trimming cost V 7 bases and J 8 bases; bases outside gene matches: 15. Germline lookup yields CDR1 DFQATT and CDR2 SNEGSKA (reference sequence). The CDR3 contains 15 residues.

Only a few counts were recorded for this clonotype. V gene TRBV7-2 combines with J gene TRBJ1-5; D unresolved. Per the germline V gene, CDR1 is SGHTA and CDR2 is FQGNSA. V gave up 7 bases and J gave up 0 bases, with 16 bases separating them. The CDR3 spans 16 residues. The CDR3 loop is CASTPPGTASNQPQHF. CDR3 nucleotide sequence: TGTGCCAGCACGCCGCCGGGTACTGCTAGCAATCAGCCCCAGCATTTT.

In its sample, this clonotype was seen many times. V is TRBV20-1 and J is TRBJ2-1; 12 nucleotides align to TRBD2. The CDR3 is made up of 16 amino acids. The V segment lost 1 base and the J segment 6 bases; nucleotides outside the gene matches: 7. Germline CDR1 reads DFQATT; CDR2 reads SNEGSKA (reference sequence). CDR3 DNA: TGCAGTGCTAGAGCGACTAGCGGGAGATGGGGCAATGAGCAGTTCTTC. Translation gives CSARATSGRWGNEQFF.

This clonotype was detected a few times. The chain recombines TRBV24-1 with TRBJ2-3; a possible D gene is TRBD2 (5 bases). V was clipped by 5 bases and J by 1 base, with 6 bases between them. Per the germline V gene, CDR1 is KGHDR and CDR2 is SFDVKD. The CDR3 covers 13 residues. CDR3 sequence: CATSAGGTDTQYF. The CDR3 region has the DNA TGTGCCACCAGTGCCGGGGGCACAGATACGCAGTATTTT.

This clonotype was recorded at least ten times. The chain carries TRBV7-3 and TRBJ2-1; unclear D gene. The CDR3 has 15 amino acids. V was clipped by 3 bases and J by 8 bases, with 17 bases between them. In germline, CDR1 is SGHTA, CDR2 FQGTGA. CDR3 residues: CASSLGVRKSDEQFF. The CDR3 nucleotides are TGTGCCAGCAGCTTGGGTGTTAGGAAATCCGATGAGCAGTTCTTC.

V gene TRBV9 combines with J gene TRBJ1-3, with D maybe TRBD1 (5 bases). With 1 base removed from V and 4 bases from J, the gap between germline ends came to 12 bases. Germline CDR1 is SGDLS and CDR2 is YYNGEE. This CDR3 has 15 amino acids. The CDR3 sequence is CASSVQGSWGNTIYF. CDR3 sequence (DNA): TGTGCCAGCAGCGTACAGGGTTCTTGGGGAAACACCATATATTTT.

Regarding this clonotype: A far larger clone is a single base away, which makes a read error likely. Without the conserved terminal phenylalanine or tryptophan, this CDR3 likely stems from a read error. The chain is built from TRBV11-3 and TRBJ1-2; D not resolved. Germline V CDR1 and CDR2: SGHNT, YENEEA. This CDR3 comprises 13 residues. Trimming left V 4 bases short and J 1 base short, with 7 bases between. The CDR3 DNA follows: TGTGCCAGCAGCTATGCATTTAACTATGGCTACACCCTC. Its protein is CASSYAFNYGYTL.

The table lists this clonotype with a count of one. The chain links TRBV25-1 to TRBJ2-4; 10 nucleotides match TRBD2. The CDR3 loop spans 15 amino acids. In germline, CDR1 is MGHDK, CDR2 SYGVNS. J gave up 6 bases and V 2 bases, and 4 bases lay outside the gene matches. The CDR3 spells CASSETSGIGNIQYF. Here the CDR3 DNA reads TGTGCCAGCAGTGAAACTAGCGGGATCGGAAACATTCAGTACTTC.

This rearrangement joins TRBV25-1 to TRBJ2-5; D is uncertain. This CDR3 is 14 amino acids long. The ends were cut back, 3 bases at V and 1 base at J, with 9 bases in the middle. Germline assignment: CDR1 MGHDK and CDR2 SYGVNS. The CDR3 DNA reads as TGTGCCAGCAGTGACAGCCTACCCCAAGAGACCCAGTACTTC. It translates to CASSDSLPQETQYF.